A single sample is the source of the 13 T cell receptor beta chains below, sequenced in a study of technical replicates of blood from a few donors. Profiling relied on immunoSEQ multiplex PCR, and the TCRdb table lists in-frame clones only, not all of them. The sample consists of about 70,000 clones, approximately 96% of them appearing once. The sequencing input was T cells isolated from PBMCs. The receptor set was obtained from a human donor in good health.

The chain recombines TRBV29-1 with TRBJ2-7; tentative D call: TRBD2 (5 bases). Germline V gene lookup returns CDR1 SQVTM and CDR2 ANQGSEA. The CDR3 consists of 13 residues. The V end lost 0 bases, the J end lost 0 bases, and 6 bases lay between the germline ends. The CDR3: CSVEEGLSYEQYF. The CDR3 DNA sequence: TGCAGCGTTGAAGAAGGACTCTCCTACGAGCAGTACTTC.

CDR3 in amino acids: CASSVGTGGDEQFF. CDR3 bases: TGTGCCAGCAGCGTCGGGACAGGGGGCGATGAGCAGTTCTTC. V usage is TRBV9 and J usage is TRBJ2-1, with TRBD1 matching 12 bases. The germline CDR1 and CDR2 sequences are SGDLS and YYNGEE. After removal of 2 bases from V and 8 bases from J, the junction contained 2 bases not matched to a gene. The CDR3 loop spans 14 amino acids. The full variable domain, its missing parts supplied by reference TRBV9 and TRBJ2-1, is DSGVTQTPKHLITATGQRVTLRCSPRSGDLSVYWYQQSLDQGLQFLIQYYNGEERAKGNILERFSAQQFPDLHSELNLSSLELGDSALYFCASSVGTGGDEQFFGPGTRLTVL.

The CDR3 nucleotides read TGTGCCAGTCAAGCATATGGCTACACCTTC. Translation gives CASQAYGYTF. The V and J genes are TRBV2 and TRBJ1-2; D remains unclear. Trimming removed 9 bases at V and 5 bases at J, with 7 bases between. CDR3 length equals 10 residues. Germline CDR1 reads SNHLY; CDR2 reads FYNNEI.

The chain links TRBV5-4 to TRBJ2-5; D is possibly TRBD2 (7 bases). CDR3 size: 15 residues. V lost 0 bases to trimming and J lost 1 base, with 10 bases between them. Germline CDR1 and CDR2: SGHNT and YYREEE (reference sequence). CDR3 region: CASSLAGGLQETQYF. CDR3 bases: TGTGCCAGCAGCTTGGCCGGGGGGCTCCAAGAGACCCAGTACTTC.

The chain recombines TRBV7-9 with TRBJ1-2, with TRBD1 identical over 9 bases. This CDR3 has 15 residues. CDR1 is SEHNR, CDR2 FQNEAQ, per germline (reference sequence). V lost 4 bases to trimming and J lost 4 bases; unmatched junction nucleotides: 7. DNA of the CDR3: TGTGCCAGCAGCTGGGCGGACAGGGGAGGCTATGGCTACACCTTC. It yields the protein CASSWADRGGYGYTF.

The chain has TRBV10-3 and TRBJ1-5; D not certain. The CDR3 runs 13 residues. V lost 5 bases and J lost 5, with 10 bases in between. Germline V gives CDR1 ENHRY, CDR2 SYGVKD. The CDR3 DNA sequence: TGTGCCATCAGTAACCAGGCTGATCAGCCCCAGCATTTT. As protein: CAISNQADQPQHF.

The chain links TRBV28 to TRBJ2-7; D call uncertain. The CDR3 totals 14 residues. CDR1 is MDHEN, CDR2 SYDVKM, per germline. The ends were cut back, 6 bases at V and 4 bases at J, with 16 bases in the middle. The CDR3 DNA is TGTGCCAGCAGCCCCATTCATGCCTATTACGAGCAGTACTTC. It codes for CASSPIHAYYEQYF.

This chain links TRBV9 with TRBJ2-7; a possible D gene is TRBD1 (6 bases). This CDR3 has 14 amino acids. Trimming pared 2 bases from V and 1 base from J, leaving 10 bases between. From germline, CDR1 is SGDLS and CDR2 YYNGEE. This CDR3 reads CASSVGQTSYEQYF. The CDR3 bases are TGTGCCAGCAGCGTCGGACAGACATCCTACGAGCAGTACTTC.

This sequence joins TRBV5-1 and TRBJ2-1, with 8 positions matching TRBD1. V dropped 3 bases and J dropped 4; count of bases not matched to a gene: 6. Germline V lookup: CDR1 SGHRS, CDR2 YFSETQ. The CDR3 is 15 residues long. DNA for the CDR3: TGCGCCAGCAGCTCTAGACAGGGGACGTACAATGAGCAGTTCTTC. Translated: CASSSRQGTYNEQFF.

J is TRBJ2-7 and V is TRBV5-1; 10 bases line up with TRBD2. This CDR3 has 14 amino acids. The V gene's germline CDR1 is SGHRS and CDR2 YFSETQ. Unmatched junction bases numbered 6, after V lost 0 bases and J lost 9 bases. CDR3 in amino acids: CASSLVQREGPQYF. The CDR3 nucleotides read TGCGCCAGCAGCTTGGTCCAGCGGGAGGGCCCGCAGTACTTC.

V gene TRBV5-4 combines with J gene TRBJ1-5; TRBD1 matches 8 bases. The CDR3 spans 15 residues. Per the germline V gene, CDR1 is SGHNT and CDR2 is YYREEE (reference sequence). V dropped 0 bases and J dropped 3; count of bases not matched to a gene: 2. Here the CDR3 reads CASSLGTGSNQPQHF. CDR3 DNA: TGTGCCAGCAGCTTGGGGACAGGGTCCAATCAGCCCCAGCATTTT.

The V call is TRBV11-2, the J call TRBJ2-2, with TRBD1 matching over 7 bases. V lost 3 bases to trimming and J lost 2 bases; unmatched junction nucleotides: 3. The CDR3 runs 15 residues. Germline V gives CDR1 SGHAT, CDR2 FQNNGV. The CDR3 DNA follows: TGTGCCAGCAGCTTGAGACAGGGAAACACCGGGGAGCTGTTTTTT. It yields the protein CASSLRQGNTGELFF.

This rearrangement joins TRBV5-4 to TRBJ1-2; TRBD1 aligns across 7 bases. The CDR3 has 14 residues. V lost 4 bases and J lost 6; bases outside the gene matches: 9. Looked up from germline, CDR1 is SGHNT and CDR2 is YYREEE (reference sequence). The CDR3 sequence is CASSQGTALDGYTF. The CDR3 DNA sequence: TGTGCCAGCAGCCAGGGGACAGCCCTGGATGGCTACACCTTC.